The rows below give T cell receptor beta chains drawn from one sample of a study of cytomegalovirus exposure and HLA in healthy donors. Here immunoSEQ multiplex PCR was the method, and the copy in TCRdb shows in-frame clones only, minus some. The repertoire has about 130,000 clones, about 84% of them found once; the top ten carry roughly 1.2%. The sample consisted of PBMCs. These receptor sequences come from a boy aged 5-17 years in good health and CMV-seronegative. Both conserved end residues are part of each CDR3. D genes are given only for firm matches. A clone size is listed for some rows: how often the clone was seen (once, few, many), or a class if it is expanded.

J	D	size	V	CDR3	DNA
TRBJ2-7	TRBD2	.	TRBV14	CASSRLGGTEQYF	TGTGCCAGCAGTCGACTCGGGGGGACCGAGCAGTACTTC
TRBJ1-1	.	.	TRBV11-1	CASSLAVSLNTEAFF	TGTGCCAGCAGCTTAGCTGTCTCCCTGAACACTGAAGCTTTCTTT
TRBJ2-3	.	.	TRBV7-6	CASSLGLVRDTQYF	TGTGCCAGCAGCTTAGGACTAGTGCGAGATACGCAGTATTTT
TRBJ2-3	TRBD2	.	TRBV6-4	CASSEGLAGADTQYF	TGTGCCAGCAGTGAGGGACTAGCGGGAGCAGATACGCAGTATTTT
TRBJ2-7	TRBD1	.	TRBV6-5	CASSYSRGQIEQYF	TGTGCCAGCAGTTACTCGAGGGGACAGATAGAGCAGTACTTC
TRBJ2-7	TRBD2	.	TRBV7-8	CASRDSVSGPYEQYF	TGTGCCAGCAGGGACTCGGTTAGCGGGCCGTACGAGCAGTACTTC
TRBJ2-1	.	.	TRBV2	CASRMTRGVYNEQFF	TGTGCCAGCAGAATGACTAGGGGAGTCTACAATGAGCAGTTCTTC
TRBJ2-5	TRBD2	.	TRBV7-9	CASSQALAGGYAETQYF	TGTGCCAGCAGCCAGGCGTTAGCGGGAGGGTATGCGGAGACCCAGTACTTC
TRBJ2-5	TRBD2	.	TRBV6-5	CASSYSGRAGETQYF	TGTGCCAGCAGTTACAGCGGGAGGGCGGGAGAGACCCAGTACTTC
TRBJ1-5	.	.	TRBV6-5	CASSYRTGSNQPQHF	TGTGCCAGCAGTTACCGAACAGGGTCCAATCAGCCCCAGCATTTT
TRBJ2-2	.	.	TRBV4-1	CASSQEVLGAHTGELFF	TGCGCCAGCAGCCAAGAAGTTCTCGGTGCACACACCGGGGAGCTGTTTTTT
TRBJ2-7	.	few	TRBV4-3	CASSPGGQGFYEQYF	TGCGCCAGCAGCCCCGGGGGGCAGGGATTCTACGAGCAGTACTTC
TRBJ1-4	.	.	TRBV6-5	CASSSLGGENEKLFF	TGTGCCAGCAGTTCCCTCGGTGGGGAGAACGAAAAACTGTTTTTT
TRBJ1-1	TRBD1	.	TRBV30	CAWDRMNTEAFF	TGTGCGTGGGACAGGATGAACACTGAAGCTTTCTTT